Presented here are 14 T cell receptor beta chains from one specimen sequenced in a study of T-cell reconstitution after alpha-beta-depleted transplantation in children. This sample's TCRbeta library carried unique molecular identifier barcodes. TCRdb called the PCR reads again in MiXCR, with one record for every CDR3 protein. The sample shows some 840,000 distinct CDR3 sequences, around 15% of them seen only once. This specimen consisted of PBMCs, mostly from graft donor cells, obtained 360 days after TCRalphabeta/CD19-depleted stem cell transplant. All receptors derive from a male patient aged 10 to 17 who had a stem cell transplant for acute lymphoblastic leukemia, so the T cells may come from the graft donor.

This clonotype was picked up many times. This chain joins TRBV6-2 or TRBV6-3 and TRBJ2-1; D possibly corresponds to TRBD2 (6 bases). The germline CDR1 and CDR2 sequences are MNHEY and SVGEGT. The CDR3 has 14 amino acids. V lost 2 bases to trimming and J lost 6 bases, with 11 bases between them. CDR3 residues: CASSYGGQVNEQFF. The CDR3 nucleotides read TGTGCCAGCAGTTACGGAGGGCAGGTCAATGAGCAGTTCTTC.

This clonotype was counted many times. The chain has TRBV5-5 and TRBJ2-7; tentatively, D is TRBD2 (5 bases). This CDR3 has 13 amino acids. Germline values: CDR1 SGHKS, CDR2 YYEKEE (reference sequence). V was cut by 2 bases and J by 2 bases, with 8 bases left in between. In nucleotides, the CDR3 is TGTGCCAGCAGCTTAGCGGAAACCTACGAGCAGTACTTC. As protein: CASSLAETYEQYF. The full variable domain, in which reference TRBV5-5 and TRBJ2-7 provide the parts outside the CDR3, is DAGVTQSPTHLIKTRGQQVTLRCSPISGHKSVSWYQQVLGQGPQFIFQYYEKEERGRGNFPDRFSARQFPNYSSELNVNALLLGDSALYLCASSLAETYEQYFGPGTRLTVT.

This clonotype was seen more than once but under ten times. The V and J genes are TRBV12-3 or TRBV12-4 and TRBJ1-5; D is unresolved. This CDR3 is 13 amino acids long. V was pared by 2 bases and J by 4 bases, with 6 bases between. This CDR3 is CASSLRTNQPQHF. The CDR3 DNA sequence: TGTGCCAGCAGTTTACGGACTAATCAGCCCCAGCATTTT.

V and J are TRBV29-1 and TRBJ2-7; D is undetermined. Germline V gene sequence: CDR1 SQVTM, CDR2 ANQGSEA. With 6 bases removed from V and 2 bases from J, the gap between germline ends came to 20 bases. This CDR3 is built from 15 residues. The CDR3 DNA is TGCAGCGTGGCCCCCCCGGAGAAACCCACCTACGAGCAGTACTTC. Translation gives CSVAPPEKPTYEQYF.

This clonotype was observed a handful of times. The CDR3 sequence: CASTERGVGAYEQYF. The DNA of the CDR3 is TGTGCCAGCACCGAGAGAGGGGTTGGGGCCTACGAGCAGTACTTC. V usage is TRBV6-2 or TRBV6-3 and J usage is TRBJ2-7; D may match TRBD1 or TRBD2 (5 bases each). Germline CDR1 reads MNHEY; CDR2 reads SVGEGT. CDR3 length: 15 amino acids. Trimming shortened V by 7 bases and J by 2 bases, and 18 bases separated the two germline ends.

The rearrangement joins TRBV29-1 to TRBJ2-7, with D unclear. The CDR3 has 12 amino acids. V lost 6 bases and J lost 2, with 11 bases in between. The germline CDR1 and CDR2 sequences are SQVTM and ANQGSEA. DNA for the CDR3: TGCAGCGTCCGTGGCTCTACCTACGAGCAGTACTTC. This encodes CSVRGSTYEQYF.

V and J are TRBV7-2 and TRBJ2-5; 8 positions agree with TRBD2. Germline assignment: CDR1 SGHTA and CDR2 FQGNSA. There are 15 residues in the CDR3. After removal of 3 bases from V and 4 bases from J, the junction contained 7 bases not matched to a gene. The CDR3 reads CASSFLGLVGETQYF. CDR3 nucleotides: TGTGCCAGCAGCTTTTTGGGACTAGTGGGAGAGACCCAGTACTTC. Full variable domain (remainder filled in from reference TRBV7-2 and TRBJ2-5): GAGVSQSPSNKVTEKGKDVELRCDPISGHTALYWYRQSLGQGLEFLIYFQGNSAPDKSGLPSDRFSAERTGGSVSTLTIQRTQQEDSAVYLCASSFLGLVGETQYFGPGTRLLVL.

This clonotype was counted between two and nine times. The chain recombines TRBV12-3 or TRBV12-4 with TRBJ2-7; 15 positions match TRBD2. CDR3 length equals 14 residues. V was clipped by 6 bases and J by 9 bases; unmatched bases: 6. This CDR3 reads CASRDGLAGGGQYF. The CDR3 nucleotides are TGTGCCAGCAGGGACGGACTAGCGGGAGGGGGGCAGTACTTC.

The rearrangement joins TRBV4-1 to TRBJ2-7; D is uncertain. The ends were cut back, 0 bases at V and 0 bases at J, with 9 bases in the middle. Germline CDR1 and CDR2: MGHRA and YSYEKL. The CDR3 has 15 residues. The DNA for the CDR3 is TGCGCCAGCAGCCAAGAACGGTCGAGCTCCTACGAGCAGTACTTC. Protein product: CASSQERSSSYEQYF.

The chain links TRBV28 to TRBJ2-4, with 8 bases matching TRBD1. The CDR3 covers 14 residues. Germline CDR1 is MDHEN and CDR2 is SYDVKM. The J segment lost 6 bases and the V segment lost 3 bases, leaving 4 bases of the junction unmatched. The DNA for the CDR3 is TGTGCCAGCAGTTTCGGTGACAGGGGAAACATTCAGTACTTC. Protein product: CASSFGDRGNIQYF.

This clonotype came up a few times. The chain has TRBV20-1 and TRBJ2-1; the match to TRBD2 covers 14 bases. The ends lost 5 bases at V and 0 bases at J; junction bases unmatched: 3. CDR1 is DFQATT, CDR2 SNEGSKA, per germline (reference sequence). The CDR3 has 16 amino acids. In DNA, the CDR3 is TGCAGTGCTTCCGGGACTAGCGGGAGCTCCTACAATGAGCAGTTCTTC. Protein sequence: CSASGTSGSSYNEQFF.

The chain uses TRBV21-1 and TRBJ1-2; the D segment call TRBD1 is taken from the table without a DNA check. TRBV21-1 is a pseudogene segment. The CDR3 length is 17 residues. Written as DNA, the CDR3 is TGTGCCAGCAGCCGAAGGGGAAGGGGAGGAACCCGTTATGGCTACACCTTC. Its translation: CASSRRGRGGTRYGYTF.

This chain uses TRBV12-3 or TRBV12-4 with TRBJ2-1; 10 nucleotides align to TRBD1. The ends lost 6 bases at V and 4 bases at J; junction bases unmatched: 6. There are 15 residues in the CDR3. This chain's CDR3 is CASRPGQGGYNEQFF. CDR3 DNA: TGTGCCAGCAGACCCGGACAGGGGGGGTACAATGAGCAGTTCTTC.

The chain is built from TRBV5-1 and TRBJ1-2; D gene unclear. The CDR3 covers 14 residues. CDR1 is SGHRS, CDR2 YFSETQ, per germline. V was shortened by 2 bases and J by 4 bases, with 12 bases between the two germline ends. CDR3 sequence: CASSFGDKGYGYTF. The CDR3, as DNA: TGCGCCAGCAGCTTCGGGGATAAGGGCTATGGCTACACCTTC.